This TCR beta chain was sequenced during a study of T cells in Graves' hyperthyroidism and ophthalmopathy. Study details: Peripheral blood draws took place at initial diagnosis, ahead of any treatment. Study-level points and caveats: Blood held most thyroid clonotypes expanded above 0.001 frequency.

Exclusion of patients followed from uncontrolled infection, other autoimmune disease, pregnancy or lactation. Used for diagnoses were clinical symptoms, serum thyroxine and TRAb, thyroid ultrasound and orbital computed tomography. For this clonotype: Its antigen remains unidentified.

RNA transcripts served as the template for amplifying TCR beta CDR3 regions. Using the HTBI primer set, a first-round RT-PCR was run on the TCR CDR3. TCRdb passed the multiplex PCR reads through MiXCR, listing each CDR3 protein once. Seen here are roughly 380,000 distinct CDR3 sequences, over 11% observed once, and the top ten hold approximately 9.9%. This clonotype was sampled from a woman in her sixties with Graves' hyperthyroidism. Sequencing was carried out using blood.

The CDR3 DNA sequence: TGTGCCACCCTGGTGAATCGCGGCTCCTACGAGCAGTACTTC. Amino acids: CATLVNRGSYEQYF. The gene calls are TRBV6-2 or TRBV6-3 and TRBJ2-7; D not resolved. V dropped 10 bases and J dropped 0 bases, with 16 bases sitting between them. Per germline, CDR1 MNHEY and CDR2 SVGEGT. This CDR3 has 14 residues.